The entry that follows covers one T cell receptor beta chain sequence. Antigen: not known. In the study's own analysis: From ImmunoSEQ came sequences covering only the junction and carrying no quality scores, so filtering differed. Sequencing was performed with immunoSEQ multiplex PCR; in TCRdb, only in-frame clones are kept and a portion is missing. V and J calls and clone size are as listed in that table; D and trimming were resolved from the DNA. The sample has around 2.1 million clones, roughly 95% seen once. These data belong to a study of shared clonotypes between healthy human individuals. Study-wide points: Inspection by rarefaction showed sorted-subset sequencing to be incomplete despite large depth. The donor pool, a small one, limited the genetic and exposure-history diversity represented.

Germline lookup yields CDR1 MNHNS and CDR2 SASEGT. After removal of 6 bases from V and 8 bases from J, the junction contained 4 bases not matched to a gene. The CDR3 runs 13 residues. The TCR sequence derives from a man younger than 30 in good health. This sequence joins TRBV6-1 and TRBJ1-4; 9 bases are a match to TRBD1. The sequenced sample consisted of naive CD4+ T cells sorted from blood. Specified subset: CD45RA+ positively selected. DNA for the CDR3: TGTGCCAGCAGCGGGACAGGGTGGGAAAAACTGTTTTTT. This codes for CASSGTGWEKLFF.